This T cell receptor (beta chain) was captured by sequencing in a study of blood T cell repertoires in COVID-19. The V gene end was trimmed by 0 bases and the J gene end by 3 bases; junction bases not matched to a gene: 6. The germline CDR1 and CDR2 sequences are GTSNPN and SVGIG (reference sequence). There are 15 residues in the CDR3. Data came from immunoSEQ multiplex PCR; TCRdb stores just in-frame clones and leaves some out. The sample includes roughly 220,000 clones, 88% of them seen just once. The sequenced sample was PBMCs or T cells enriched from blood (not recorded which). The chain joins TRBV30 to TRBJ2-7, with 9 bases matching TRBD1. The TCR was taken from a woman aged 45-65 years with acute COVID-19. CDR3 protein: CAWSVPGTGRYEQYF. In nucleotides, the CDR3 is TGTGCCTGGAGTGTTCCCGGGACAGGGCGCTACGAGCAGTACTTC.